The clone carrying this T cell receptor (beta chain) was counted a few times. The data stem from a study of T and B cells in COVID-19 patients. TRB was amplified from approximately 250-480 ng of blood genomic DNA. BIOMED2 TRB-A/B primer pools were used in multiplex TRB PCR. TCRdb ran MiXCR on the multiplex PCR reads and lists one entry per CDR3 protein. Of tens of thousands of distinct CDR3 sequences listed, just under 30% are singletons. The CDR3 length is 14 residues. In germline, CDR1 is LNHDA, CDR2 SQIVND (reference sequence). V shed 8 bases, J shed 2 bases, and the junction held 6 bases outside the gene matches.

Sequenced sample: blood. The gene calls are TRBV19 and TRBJ1-5; 7 bases are shared with TRBD1. This receptor was taken from a human donor who had recovered from COVID-19. CDR3 in DNA: TGTGCCAGTGATACCGGGACAGGCAATCAGCCCCAGCATTTT. Translation gives CASDTGTGNQPQHF.